This T cell receptor beta chain is drawn from a study of vaccination and CD4 T cells after COVID-19. Scientists ran DNA taken from cultured CD4+ T cells through the Oncomine TCR Beta short-read assay for sequencing. In TCRdb, the PCR reads were re-called with MiXCR into one record per CDR3 protein. The table lists approximately 14,000 distinct CDR3 sequences, just over 20% of them singletons. The CDR3 length is 14 residues. Germline V gives CDR1 KGHSH, CDR2 LQKENI. Trimming stripped 4 bases from V and 2 bases from J, with 11 bases between. This clonotype was seen a handful of times. What it binds is unknown. Stated treatment: approximately nine-day PBMC culture with coronavirus spike peptide pools or control peptides (ViraFEST assay).

This receptor was obtained from a human donor who received a COVID-19 vaccine. This sequence joins TRBV18 and TRBJ1-1, with D possibly being TRBD1 (5 bases). Specimen: CD4+ T cells from blood, cultured in vitro, collected before SARS-CoV-2 vaccination. CDR3 nucleotide sequence: TGTGCCAGCTCACTCCTGACAGATAACACTGAAGCTTTCTTT. Amino acid sequence: CASSLLTDNTEAFF.